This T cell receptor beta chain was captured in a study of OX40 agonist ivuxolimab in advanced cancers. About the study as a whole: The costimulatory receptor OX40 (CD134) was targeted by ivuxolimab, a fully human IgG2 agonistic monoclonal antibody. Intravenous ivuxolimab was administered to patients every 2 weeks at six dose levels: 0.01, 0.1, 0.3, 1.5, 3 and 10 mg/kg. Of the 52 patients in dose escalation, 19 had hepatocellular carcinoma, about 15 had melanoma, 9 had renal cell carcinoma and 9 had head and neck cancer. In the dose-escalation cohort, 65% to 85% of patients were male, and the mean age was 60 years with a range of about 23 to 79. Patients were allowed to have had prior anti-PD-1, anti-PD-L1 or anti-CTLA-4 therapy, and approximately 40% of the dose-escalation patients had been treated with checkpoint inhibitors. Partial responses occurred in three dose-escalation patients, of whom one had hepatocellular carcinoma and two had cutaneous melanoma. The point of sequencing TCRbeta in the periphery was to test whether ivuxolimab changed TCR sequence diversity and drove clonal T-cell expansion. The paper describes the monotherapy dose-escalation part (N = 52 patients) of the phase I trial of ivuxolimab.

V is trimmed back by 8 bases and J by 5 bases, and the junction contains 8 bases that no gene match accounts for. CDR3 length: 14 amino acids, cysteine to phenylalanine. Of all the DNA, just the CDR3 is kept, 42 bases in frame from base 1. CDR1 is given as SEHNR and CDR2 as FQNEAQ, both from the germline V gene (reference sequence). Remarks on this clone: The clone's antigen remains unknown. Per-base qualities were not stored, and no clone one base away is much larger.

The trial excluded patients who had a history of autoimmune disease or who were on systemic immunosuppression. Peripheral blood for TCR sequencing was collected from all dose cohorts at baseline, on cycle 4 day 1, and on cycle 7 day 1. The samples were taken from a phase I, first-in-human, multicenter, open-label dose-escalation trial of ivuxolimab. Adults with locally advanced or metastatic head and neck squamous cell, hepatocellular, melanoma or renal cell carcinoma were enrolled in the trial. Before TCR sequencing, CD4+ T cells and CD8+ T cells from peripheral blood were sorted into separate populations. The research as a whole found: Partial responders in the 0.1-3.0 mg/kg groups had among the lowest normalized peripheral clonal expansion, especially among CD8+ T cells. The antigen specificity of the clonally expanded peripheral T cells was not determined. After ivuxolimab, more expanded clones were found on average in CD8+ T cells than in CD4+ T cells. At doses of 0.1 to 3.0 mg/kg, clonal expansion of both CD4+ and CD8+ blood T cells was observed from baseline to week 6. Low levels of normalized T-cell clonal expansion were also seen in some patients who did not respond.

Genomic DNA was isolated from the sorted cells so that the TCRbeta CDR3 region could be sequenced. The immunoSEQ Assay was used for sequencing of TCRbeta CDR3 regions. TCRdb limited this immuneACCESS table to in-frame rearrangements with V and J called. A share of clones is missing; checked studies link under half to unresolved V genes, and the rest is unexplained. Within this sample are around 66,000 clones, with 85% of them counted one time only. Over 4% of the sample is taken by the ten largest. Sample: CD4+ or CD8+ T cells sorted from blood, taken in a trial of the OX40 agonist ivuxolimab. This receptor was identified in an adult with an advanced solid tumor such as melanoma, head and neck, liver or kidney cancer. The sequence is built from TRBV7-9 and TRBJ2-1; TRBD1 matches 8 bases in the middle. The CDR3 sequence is CASSLQGENNEQFF. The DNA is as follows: TGTGCCAGCTCCCTACAGGGGGAGAACAATGAGCAGTTCTTC. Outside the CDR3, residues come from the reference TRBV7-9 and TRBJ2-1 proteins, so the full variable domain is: DTGVSQNPRHKITKRGQNVTFRCDPISEHNRLYWYRQTLGQGPEFLTYFQNEAQLEKSRLLSDRFSAERPKGSFSTLEIQRTEQGDSAMYLCASSLQGENNEQFFGPGTRLTVL.